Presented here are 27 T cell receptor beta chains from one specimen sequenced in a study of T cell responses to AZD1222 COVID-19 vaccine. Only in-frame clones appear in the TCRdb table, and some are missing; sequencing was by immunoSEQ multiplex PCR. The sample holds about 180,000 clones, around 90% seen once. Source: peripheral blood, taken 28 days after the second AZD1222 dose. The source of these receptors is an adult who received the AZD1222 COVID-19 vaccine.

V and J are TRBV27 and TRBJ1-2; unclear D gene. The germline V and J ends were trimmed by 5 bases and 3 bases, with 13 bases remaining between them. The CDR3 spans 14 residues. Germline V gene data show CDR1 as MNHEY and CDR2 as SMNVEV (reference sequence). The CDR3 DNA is TGTGCCAGCAGTGGTCTTAATGGGTACTATGGCTACACCTTC. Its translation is CASSGLNGYYGYTF.

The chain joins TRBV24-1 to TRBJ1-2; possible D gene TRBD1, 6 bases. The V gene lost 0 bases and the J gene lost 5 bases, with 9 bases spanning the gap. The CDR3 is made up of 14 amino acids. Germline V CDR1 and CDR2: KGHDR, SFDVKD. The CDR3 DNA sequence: TGTGCCACCAGTGATTTGTCCACAGGGTATGGCTACACCTTC. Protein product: CATSDLSTGYGYTF.

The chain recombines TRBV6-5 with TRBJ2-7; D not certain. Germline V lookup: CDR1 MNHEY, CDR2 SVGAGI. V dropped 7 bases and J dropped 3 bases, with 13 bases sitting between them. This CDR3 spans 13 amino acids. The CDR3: CASTIDTLYEQYF. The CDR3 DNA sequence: TGTGCCAGCACCATAGACACCCTCTACGAGCAGTACTTC.

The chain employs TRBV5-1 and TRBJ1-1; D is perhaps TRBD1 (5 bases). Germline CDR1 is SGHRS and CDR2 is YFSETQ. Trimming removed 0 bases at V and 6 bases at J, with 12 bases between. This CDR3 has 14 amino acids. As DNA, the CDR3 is TGCGCCAGCAGCTTGGGTGGGGGACCTTCTGAAGCTTTCTTT. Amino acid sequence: CASSLGGGPSEAFF.

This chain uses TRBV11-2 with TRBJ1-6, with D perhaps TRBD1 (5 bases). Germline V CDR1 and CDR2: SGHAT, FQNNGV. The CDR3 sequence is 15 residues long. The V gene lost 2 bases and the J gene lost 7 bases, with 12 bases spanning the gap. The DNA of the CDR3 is TGTGCCAGCAGCTTACTTGCAGGGCGGAATTCACCCCTCCACTTT. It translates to CASSLLAGRNSPLHF.

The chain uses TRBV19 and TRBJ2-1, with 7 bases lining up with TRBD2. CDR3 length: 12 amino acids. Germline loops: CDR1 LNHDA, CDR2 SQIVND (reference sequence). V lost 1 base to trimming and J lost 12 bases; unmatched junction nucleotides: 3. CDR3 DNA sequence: TGTGCCAGTAGTATAGGAGGGAGGGGGCAGTTCTTC. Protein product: CASSIGGRGQFF.

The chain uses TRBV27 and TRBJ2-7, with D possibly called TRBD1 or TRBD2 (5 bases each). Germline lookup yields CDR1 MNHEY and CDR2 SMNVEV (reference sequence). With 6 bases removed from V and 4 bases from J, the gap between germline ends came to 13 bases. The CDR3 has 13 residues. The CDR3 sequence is CASRTGEGYEQYF. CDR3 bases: TGTGCCAGCAGGACTGGTGAGGGGTACGAGCAGTACTTC.

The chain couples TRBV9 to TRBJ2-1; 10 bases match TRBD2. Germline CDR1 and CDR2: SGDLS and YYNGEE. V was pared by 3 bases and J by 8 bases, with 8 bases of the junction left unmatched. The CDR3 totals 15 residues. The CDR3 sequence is CASSASGREADEQFF. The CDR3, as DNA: TGTGCCAGCAGCGCGAGCGGGAGGGAGGCGGATGAGCAGTTCTTC.

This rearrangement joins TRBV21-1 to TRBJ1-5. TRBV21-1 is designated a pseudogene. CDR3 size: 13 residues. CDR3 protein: CASTDFWDQPQHF. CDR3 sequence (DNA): TGTGCCAGCACGGACTTCTGGGATCAGCCCCAGCATTTT.

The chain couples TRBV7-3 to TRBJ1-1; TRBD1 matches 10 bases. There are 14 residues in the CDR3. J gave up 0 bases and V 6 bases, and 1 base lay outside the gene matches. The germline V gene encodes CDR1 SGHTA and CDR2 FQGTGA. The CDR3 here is CASRGQGLNTEAFF. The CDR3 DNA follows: TGTGCCAGCAGGGGACAGGGGTTGAACACTGAAGCTTTCTTT.

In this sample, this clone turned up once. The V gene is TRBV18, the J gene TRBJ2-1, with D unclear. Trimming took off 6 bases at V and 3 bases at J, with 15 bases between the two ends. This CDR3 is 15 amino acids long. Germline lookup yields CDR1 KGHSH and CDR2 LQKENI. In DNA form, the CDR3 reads TGTGCCAGCTCTTTGCCGGCGCTTGGCTACAATGAGCAGTTCTTC. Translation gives CASSLPALGYNEQFF.

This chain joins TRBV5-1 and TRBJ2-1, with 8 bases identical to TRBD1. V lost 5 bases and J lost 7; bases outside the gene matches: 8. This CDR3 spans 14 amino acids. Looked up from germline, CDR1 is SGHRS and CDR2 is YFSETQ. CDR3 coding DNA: TGCGCCAGCAGACAGGGGGGTCTTGTTAATGAGCAGTTCTTC. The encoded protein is CASRQGGLVNEQFF.

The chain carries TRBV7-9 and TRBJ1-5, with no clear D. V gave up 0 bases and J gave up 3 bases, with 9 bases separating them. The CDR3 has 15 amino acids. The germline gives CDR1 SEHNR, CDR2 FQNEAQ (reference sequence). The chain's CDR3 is CASSLAVGNNQPQHF. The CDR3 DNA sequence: TGTGCCAGCAGCTTAGCTGTGGGAAACAATCAGCCCCAGCATTTT.

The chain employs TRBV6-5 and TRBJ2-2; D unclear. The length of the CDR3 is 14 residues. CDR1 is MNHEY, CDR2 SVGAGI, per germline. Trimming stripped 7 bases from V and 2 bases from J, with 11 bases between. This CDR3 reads CASTRTENTGELFF. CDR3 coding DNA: TGTGCCAGCACGAGAACAGAAAACACCGGGGAGCTGTTTTTT.

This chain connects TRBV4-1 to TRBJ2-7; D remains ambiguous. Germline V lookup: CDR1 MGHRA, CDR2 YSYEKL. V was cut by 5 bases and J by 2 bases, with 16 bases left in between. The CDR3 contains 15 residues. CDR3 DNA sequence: TGCGCCAGCAGCGAGACGGCTGGGTACCCCTACGAGCAGTACTTC. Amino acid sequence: CASSETAGYPYEQYF.

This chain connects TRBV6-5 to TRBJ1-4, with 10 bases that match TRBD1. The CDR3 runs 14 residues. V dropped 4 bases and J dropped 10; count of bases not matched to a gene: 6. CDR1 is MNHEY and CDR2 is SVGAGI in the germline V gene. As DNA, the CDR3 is TGTGCCAGCAGTTCTCGACAGGGGGCGGGAAAACTGTTTTTT. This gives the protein CASSSRQGAGKLFF.

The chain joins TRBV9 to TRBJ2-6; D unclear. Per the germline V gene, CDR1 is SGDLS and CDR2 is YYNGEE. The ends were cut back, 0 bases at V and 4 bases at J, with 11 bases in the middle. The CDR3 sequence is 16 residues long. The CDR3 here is CASSVGSSRGANVLTF. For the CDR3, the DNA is TGTGCCAGCAGCGTAGGTAGTTCGAGAGGGGCCAACGTCCTGACTTTC.

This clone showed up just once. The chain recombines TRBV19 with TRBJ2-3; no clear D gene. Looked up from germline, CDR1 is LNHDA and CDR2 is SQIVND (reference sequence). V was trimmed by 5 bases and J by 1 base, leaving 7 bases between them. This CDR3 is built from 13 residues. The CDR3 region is CASSLQRTDTQYF. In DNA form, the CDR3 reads TGTGCCAGTAGTTTGCAACGCACAGATACGCAGTATTTT.

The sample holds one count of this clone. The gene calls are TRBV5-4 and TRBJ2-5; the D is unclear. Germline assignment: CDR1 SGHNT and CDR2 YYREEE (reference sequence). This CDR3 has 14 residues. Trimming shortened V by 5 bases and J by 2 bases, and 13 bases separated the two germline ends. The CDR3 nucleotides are TGTGCCAGCAGTTTTCAGGACGGTCAAGAGACCCAGTACTTC. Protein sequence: CASSFQDGQETQYF. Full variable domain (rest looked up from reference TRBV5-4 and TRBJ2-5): ETGVTQSPTHLIKTRGQQVTLRCSSQSGHNTVSWYQQALGQGPQFIFQYYREEENGRGNFPPRFSGLQFPNYSSELNVNALELDDSALYLCASSFQDGQETQYFGPGTRLLVL.

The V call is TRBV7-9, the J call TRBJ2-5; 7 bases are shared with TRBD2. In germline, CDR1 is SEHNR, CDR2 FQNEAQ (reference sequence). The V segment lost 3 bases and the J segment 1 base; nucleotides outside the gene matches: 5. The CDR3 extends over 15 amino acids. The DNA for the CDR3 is TGTGCCAGCAGCTTGGGAGGGGTAAGCCAAGAGACCCAGTACTTC. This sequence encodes CASSLGGVSQETQYF.

CDR3 in DNA: TGTGCCAGCAGTTACTTAGACGGATCCTATGGCTACACCTTC. Its translation: CASSYLDGSYGYTF. The chain couples TRBV6-5 to TRBJ1-2; D remains unclear. CDR1 is MNHEY and CDR2 is SVGAGI in the germline V gene. The CDR3 spans 14 residues. The ends were cut back, 1 base at V and 4 bases at J, with 10 bases in the middle.

Here the CDR3 DNA reads TGTGCCAGCAGCGCGACAGCGTATAGCAATCAGCCCCAGCATTTT. The encoded protein is CASSATAYSNQPQHF. V gene TRBV9 combines with J gene TRBJ1-5, with D possibly being TRBD1 (5 bases). This CDR3 region has 15 residues. CDR1 and CDR2 (germline): SGDLS, YYNGEE. The V gene lost 3 bases and the J gene lost 0 bases, with 10 bases spanning the gap.

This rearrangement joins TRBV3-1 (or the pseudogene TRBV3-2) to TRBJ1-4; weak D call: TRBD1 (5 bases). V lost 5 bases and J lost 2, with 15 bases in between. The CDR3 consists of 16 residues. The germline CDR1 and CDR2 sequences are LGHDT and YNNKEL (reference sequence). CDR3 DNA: TGTGCCAGCAGCTTACGGTCTGGGGGTACTAATGAAAAACTGTTTTTT. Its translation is CASSLRSGGTNEKLFF.

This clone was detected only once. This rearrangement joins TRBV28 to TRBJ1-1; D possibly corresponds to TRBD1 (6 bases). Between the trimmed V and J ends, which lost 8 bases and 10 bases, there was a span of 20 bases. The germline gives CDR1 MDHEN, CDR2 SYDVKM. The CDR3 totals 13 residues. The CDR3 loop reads CASSRAGGRGAFF. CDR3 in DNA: TGTGCCAGCTCTCGGGCCGGGGGCCGGGGAGCTTTCTTT.

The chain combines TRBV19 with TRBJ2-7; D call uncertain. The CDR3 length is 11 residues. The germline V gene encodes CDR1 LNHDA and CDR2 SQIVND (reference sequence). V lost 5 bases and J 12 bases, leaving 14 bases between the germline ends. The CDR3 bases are TGTGCCAGTAGTGTCGGCACCCGGCGGTACTTC. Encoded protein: CASSVGTRRYF.

CDR3 region: CASRPNIEVNYGYTF. The CDR3, as DNA: TGTGCCAGCAGGCCCAATATTGAGGTTAACTATGGCTACACCTTC. The V call is TRBV6-5, the J call TRBJ1-2; D gene uncertain. The V gene lost 6 bases and the J gene lost 1 base, with 15 bases spanning the gap. Germline CDR1 MNHEY, CDR2 SVGAGI. There are 15 residues in the CDR3.

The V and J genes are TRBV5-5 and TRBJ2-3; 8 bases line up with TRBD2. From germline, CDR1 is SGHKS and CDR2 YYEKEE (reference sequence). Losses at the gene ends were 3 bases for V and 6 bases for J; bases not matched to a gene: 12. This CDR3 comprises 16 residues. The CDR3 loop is CASSSISGRAGDTQYF. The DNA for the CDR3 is TGTGCCAGCAGCTCCATCTCCGGGAGGGCGGGGGATACGCAGTATTTT.